The T cell receptor beta chain described here comes from a study of blood T cell repertoires in COVID-19. Study at large: Samples came from the United States, Italy and Spain, spanning acute and convalescent COVID-19. Nucleic acid was either cDNA or gDNA, and it came from T cells, B-cell-depleted T cells, or PBMCs.

How the authors handled the data: Amplified reference gene primers provided the basis for estimating nucleated cell counts. Here immunoSEQ multiplex PCR was the method, and the copy in TCRdb shows in-frame clones only, minus some. V and J calls and clone size are those listed in that table; D and trimming were worked out from the DNA. This sample has under 40,000 clones; about nine tenths occur once, and the top ten carry more than 20%. CDR1 and CDR2 (germline): MDHEN, SYDVKM. The CDR3 runs to 12 residues. The V end lost 2 bases, the J end lost 9 bases, and 5 bases lay between the germline ends. The receptor was derived from a woman aged 80 or over with active or convalescent COVID-19. This chain uses TRBV28 with TRBJ1-6; D is undetermined. The specimen was peripheral blood. CDR3 nucleotide sequence: TGTGCCAGCAGTTTAGTGGCTTCACCCCTCCACTTT. Its translation: CASSLVASPLHF.